This record covers a single T cell receptor (beta chain). Its antigen is as yet unknown. The data are from a study of cytomegalovirus exposure and HLA in healthy donors. The study, taken as a whole, reports: Fewer N-insertions (relative to the roughly 610-donor mean) were reportedly seen in an Asian-associated ancestry cluster in a later analysis. DRB1 showed the most TCR associations and HLA-C the fewest in a later analysis, as rates varied by HLA locus. Sequencing probably produced one cluster of sequence variants that were highly shared.

Unrecorded immune exposure was likely among donors, who were nominally healthy when sampled. The CDR3 consists of 15 residues. Per the germline V gene, CDR1 is SGDLS and CDR2 is YYNGEE. V shed 2 bases and J 3 bases; nucleotides not matched to a gene: 3. PCR amplification relied on 60 Vbeta primers (plus 13 Jbeta primers). The assay was immunoSEQ multiplex PCR, and TCRdb's table has in-frame clones only and misses some. The sample shows 95,000 to 100,000 clones, under 80% of them seen only once. The sample comprised PBMCs. This chain uses TRBV9 with TRBJ2-3, with 10 positions matching TRBD1. The receptor was derived from a middle-aged man in good health and CMV-seronegative. CDR3 nucleotides: TGTGCCAGCAGCGTCGGGACAGGGGCTACAGATACGCAGTATTTT. Translated, it gives CASSVGTGATDTQYF. The whole variable domain, filled in from reference TRBV9 and TRBJ2-3, reads DSGVTQTPKHLITATGQRVTLRCSPRSGDLSVYWYQQSLDQGLQFLIQYYNGEERAKGNILERFSAQQFPDLHSELNLSSLELGDSALYFCASSVGTGATDTQYFGPGTRLTVL.